The clone carrying this TCR beta chain was seen ten or more times. Antigen: not known. This entry comes from a study of CD8 T cells in ankylosing spondylitis. General study findings and limits: Blood of patients with ankylosing spondylitis appeared to be characterized by a TCR beta motif of eight highly homologous variants. Researchers reportedly found disease-linked clones significantly enriched in matched ankylosing spondylitis synovial fluid.

In making TCR beta libraries, quantitative 5'-RACE with molecular barcodes was used. Via MiXCR, TCRdb re-called the 5' RACE reads, giving one row per CDR3 protein. The sample contains about 92,000 distinct CDR3 sequences, about 9.1% of which appear only once. V shed 3 bases and J 5 bases; nucleotides not matched to a gene: 12. This CDR3 comprises 16 residues. This receptor was obtained from a male donor with ankylosing spondylitis or in good health (not recorded which). The sequencing input was blood, either unsorted or a sorted T cell fraction (not recorded which). The J gene is TRBJ2-7, the V gene TRBV12-3 or TRBV12-4, with TRBD1 matching over 8 bases. The CDR3: CASSLGQALILDEQYF. For the CDR3, the DNA is TGTGCCAGCAGTTTGGGACAGGCTCTTATTTTGGACGAGCAGTACTTC.